A single sample is the source of the 21 T cell receptor beta chains below, sequenced in a study of T cells after yellow fever vaccination. TCRdb redid the calling of the 5' RACE reads with MiXCR, one entry per CDR3 protein. The profile shows hundreds of thousands of distinct CDR3 sequences, over 4% of them singletons. The material was PBMCs, obtained 5 days after the yellow fever booster vaccination. Receptors were obtained from a man aged 18-30 years who received the YFV17D yellow fever vaccine.

This clonotype appeared many times. The rearrangement uses TRBV7-9 and TRBJ2-5; weak D call: TRBD2 (6 bases). The CDR3 loop spans 16 amino acids. V dropped 1 base and J dropped 3 bases, with 15 bases sitting between them. CDR1 is SEHNR and CDR2 is FQNEAQ in the germline V gene (reference sequence). The CDR3: CASSLELPGEKETQYF. The CDR3 DNA is TGTGCCAGCAGCTTAGAACTACCGGGAGAAAAAGAGACCCAGTACTTC.

This clonotype was observed a handful of times. The V and J genes are TRBV9 and TRBJ1-2, with D tentatively TRBD1 (6 bases). The ends were cut back, 4 bases at V and 3 bases at J, with 22 bases in the middle. There are 17 residues in the CDR3. From germline, CDR1 is SGDLS and CDR2 YYNGEE. CDR3 sequence (DNA): TGTGCCAGCAGCTTTACAGCTTACACAGGGAAGGACTATGGCTACACCTTC. It yields the protein CASSFTAYTGKDYGYTF.

This clonotype was observed many times. V gene TRBV29-1 combines with J gene TRBJ1-4; D perhaps matches TRBD1 (6 bases). CDR3 size: 13 residues. The V gene lost 4 bases and the J gene lost 8 bases, with 14 bases spanning the gap. Germline CDR1 reads SQVTM; CDR2 reads ANQGSEA. Here the CDR3 reads CSVGRGAGEKLFF. The CDR3 bases are TGCAGCGTTGGTCGGGGGGCTGGAGAAAAACTGTTTTTT.

This clonotype has ten or more counts. The chain joins TRBV6-2 or TRBV6-3 to TRBJ2-2; 7 bases are shared with TRBD1. V shed 3 bases and J 6 bases; nucleotides not matched to a gene: 10. This CDR3 is 16 amino acids long. CDR1 MNHEY and CDR2 SVGEGT come from the germline V gene. CDR3 DNA: TGTGCCAGCAGTTATTCCCAGCTACAGGGGTCCGGGGAGCTGTTTTTT. Amino acids: CASSYSQLQGSGELFF.

This clonotype was observed once. The chain joins TRBV18 to TRBJ1-1; D may be TRBD1 (6 bases). The CDR3 extends over 16 amino acids. Germline CDR1 and CDR2: KGHSH and LQKENI. Trimming left V 1 base short and J 3 bases short, with 15 bases between. The DNA of the CDR3 is TGTGCCAGCTCACCACTCCCTATTCCAGGGGACACTGAAGCTTTCTTT. Protein sequence: CASSPLPIPGDTEAFF.

This clonotype was observed at least ten times. The CDR3 spells CSAKGPGETQYF. The CDR3 coding sequence is TGCAGTGCTAAGGGCCCCGGGGAGACCCAGTACTTC. The chain employs TRBV20-1 and TRBJ2-5; the D is unclear. This CDR3 contains 12 residues. V dropped 4 bases and J dropped 5 bases, with 11 bases sitting between them. Germline assignment: CDR1 DFQATT and CDR2 SNEGSKA (reference sequence).

This clonotype was detected a few times. This chain joins TRBV6-1 and TRBJ2-7, with 15 bases that match TRBD2. The CDR3 runs to 16 residues. V lost 1 base, J lost 4 bases, and 2 bases stayed unmatched. The V gene's germline CDR1 is MNHNS and CDR2 SASEGT. The CDR3 sequence: CASSEGGTSGGYEQYF. In nucleotides, the CDR3 is TGTGCCAGCAGTGAAGGCGGGACTAGCGGGGGGTACGAGCAGTACTTC.

The sample holds many counts of this clonotype. The chain recombines TRBV6-2 or TRBV6-3 with TRBJ2-1, with 13 bases identical to TRBD2. This CDR3 contains 15 residues. V shed 5 bases and J 4 bases; nucleotides not matched to a gene: 2. The germline CDR1 and CDR2 sequences are MNHEY and SVGEGT. CDR3 in DNA: TGTGCCAGCAGTAGACTAGCGGGGGGATACAATGAGCAGTTCTTC. Translating it yields CASSRLAGGYNEQFF.

This clonotype has more than one count but fewer than ten. The chain links TRBV24-1 to TRBJ2-1; the D gene is possibly TRBD2 (7 bases). Germline V gene lookup returns CDR1 KGHDR and CDR2 SFDVKD. V was shortened by 9 bases and J by 8 bases, with 13 bases between the two germline ends. The CDR3 is made up of 12 amino acids. As DNA, the CDR3 is TGTGCCACCGGGGGGGCTTCGGATGAGCAGTTCTTC. Protein product: CATGGASDEQFF.

There are many counts of this clonotype. The junction and the germline gene differ at one end; a read error may be behind it. V gene TRBV7-7 combines with J gene TRBJ2-1; D is undetermined. This CDR3 is 15 amino acids long. The germline V gene has CDR1 SSHAT and CDR2 FNYEAQ (reference sequence). CDR3 in DNA: TGTGCTAGCAGCCTCAGTGGAGCCTCCTACAATGAGCAGTTCTTC. Protein product: CASSLSGASYNEQFF.

This clonotype occurred once. An end of the junction differs from the germline gene, which may be a read error. The chain joins TRBV7-9 to TRBJ1-2, with TRBD1 matching over 9 bases. Per the germline V gene, CDR1 is SEHNR and CDR2 is FQNEAQ (reference sequence). This CDR3 is built from 12 residues. CDR3 sequence: CASRIAGTGKNF. CDR3 coding DNA: TGTGCCAGCCGTATCGCCGGGACAGGGAAAAACTTC.

Details on this clonotype: A read error may account for a junction end that differs from germline. The genes are TRBV19 and TRBJ2-7, with D possibly being TRBD1 (6 bases). The germline gives CDR1 LNHDA, CDR2 SQIVND (reference sequence). CDR3 length: 15 amino acids. The CDR3 DNA follows: TGTGCCAGTAGTATTGTCCGAGGGGGATCCTTCGAGCAGTACTTC. It translates to CASSIVRGGSFEQYF.

This rearrangement joins TRBV5-4 to TRBJ2-2; 15 positions match TRBD2. This CDR3 comprises 16 residues. Germline V gene data show CDR1 as SGHNT and CDR2 as YYREEE (reference sequence). V was clipped by 4 bases and J by 6 bases; unmatched bases: 4. For the CDR3, the DNA is TGTGCCAGCAGCGACGGACTAGCGGGGGGGCCCGGGGAGCTGTTTTTT. Its protein is CASSDGLAGGPGELFF. Together with reference TRBV5-4 and TRBJ2-2, the CDR3 gives the full variable domain: ETGVTQSPTHLIKTRGQQVTLRCSSQSGHNTVSWYQQALGQGPQFIFQYYREEENGRGNFPPRFSGLQFPNYSSELNVNALELDDSALYLCASSDGLAGGPGELFFGEGSRLTVL.

This clonotype was picked up a small number of times. At one of its ends the junction is not consistent with the germline gene, which may arise from a read error. The V gene is TRBV27, the J gene TRBJ2-7, with a weak D call TRBD2 (7 bases). Germline CDR1 is MNHEY and CDR2 is SMNVEV (reference sequence). This CDR3 is built from 13 residues. This CDR3 reads CASSLKRGAALWF. The CDR3 nucleotides read TGTGCCAGCAGTTTAAAACGGGGGGCGGCTCTTTGGTTC.

The V gene is TRBV6-1, the J gene TRBJ2-4, with a tentative D call TRBD1 (7 bases). This CDR3 has 15 residues. Germline V gives CDR1 MNHNS, CDR2 SASEGT. V lost 2 bases, J lost 8 bases, and 16 bases lay in between. This CDR3 reads CASSEHQGGSDIQYF. In nucleotides, the CDR3 is TGTGCCAGCAGTGAACATCAGGGGGGATCGGACATTCAGTACTTC.

This clonotype has a handful of counts. The J gene is TRBJ2-6, the V gene TRBV7-9; 11 bases agree with TRBD1. The ends lost 5 bases at V and 1 base at J; junction bases unmatched: 16. There are 21 residues in the CDR3. Germline CDR1 and CDR2: SEHNR and FQNEAQ (reference sequence). The DNA of the CDR3 is TGTGCCAGCAGCCTAACACTCTGGACAGGGGGCATTACATCTGGGGCCAACGTCCTGACTTTC. It encodes CASSLTLWTGGITSGANVLTF.

This clonotype has more than one count but fewer than ten. The chain joins TRBV7-8 to TRBJ2-7; D unclear. The CDR3 is 16 amino acids. CDR1 and CDR2 (germline): SGHVS, FQNEAQ. V was pared by 1 base and J by 4 bases, with 17 bases between. The CDR3 DNA reads as TGTGCCAGCAGCTTAGGGGCCTTCGGCCTCCTATACGAGCAGTACTTC. Translation gives CASSLGAFGLLYEQYF.

This clonotype was recorded at least ten times. The rearrangement joins TRBV9 to TRBJ2-1, with D maybe TRBD1 (5 bases). The CDR3 totals 15 residues. Germline V gene sequence: CDR1 SGDLS, CDR2 YYNGEE. V was cut by 1 base and J by 1 base, with 9 bases left in between. This chain's CDR3 is CASSVLRGSYNEQFF. Here the CDR3 DNA reads TGTGCCAGCAGCGTATTAAGGGGATCCTACAATGAGCAGTTCTTC.

The chain combines TRBV18 with TRBJ2-6; D is unresolved. Germline CDR1 is KGHSH and CDR2 is LQKENI. V dropped 7 bases and J dropped 0 bases, with 7 bases sitting between them. The CDR3 runs to 14 residues. CDR3 amino acids: CASFTDSGANVLTF. Written as DNA, the CDR3 is TGTGCCAGCTTCACGGACTCTGGGGCCAACGTCCTGACTTTC.

The gene calls are TRBV20-1 and TRBJ2-1, with D hard to call. The V gene's germline CDR1 is DFQATT and CDR2 SNEGSKA (reference sequence). V lost 1 base and J 10 bases, leaving 14 bases between the germline ends. The length of the CDR3 is 13 residues. CDR3 sequence: CSARGYWFPEQFF. Written as DNA, the CDR3 is TGCAGTGCTAGAGGATATTGGTTCCCCGAGCAGTTCTTC.

The chain links TRBV5-1 to TRBJ2-7; maybe TRBD2 (6 bases). CDR1 and CDR2 (germline): SGHRS, YFSETQ. Trimming left V 4 bases short and J 5 bases short, with 19 bases between. CDR3 length: 15 amino acids. The CDR3 nucleotides read TGCGCCAGCAGCCCCACCCCACGGGAGCTTCACGAGCAGTACTTC. It codes for CASSPTPRELHEQYF.